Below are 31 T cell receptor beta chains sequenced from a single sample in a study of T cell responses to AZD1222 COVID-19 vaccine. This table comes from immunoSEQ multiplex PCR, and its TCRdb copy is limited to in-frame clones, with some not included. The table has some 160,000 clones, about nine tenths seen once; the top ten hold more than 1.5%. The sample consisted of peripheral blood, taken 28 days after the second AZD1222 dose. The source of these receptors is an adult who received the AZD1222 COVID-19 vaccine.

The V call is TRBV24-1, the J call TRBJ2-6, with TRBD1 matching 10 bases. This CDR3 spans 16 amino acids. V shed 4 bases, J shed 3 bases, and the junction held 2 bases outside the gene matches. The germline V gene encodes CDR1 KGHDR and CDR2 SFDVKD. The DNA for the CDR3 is TGTGCCACCAGTGAAGGGACAGGGGATGGGGCCAACGTCCTGACTTTC. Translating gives CATSEGTGDGANVLTF.

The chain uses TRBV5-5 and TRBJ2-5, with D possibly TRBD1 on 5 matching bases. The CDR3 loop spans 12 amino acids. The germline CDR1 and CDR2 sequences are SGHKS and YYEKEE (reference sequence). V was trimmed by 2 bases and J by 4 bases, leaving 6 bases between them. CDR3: CASSFQGETQYF. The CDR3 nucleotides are TGTGCCAGCAGCTTCCAGGGAGAGACCCAGTACTTC.

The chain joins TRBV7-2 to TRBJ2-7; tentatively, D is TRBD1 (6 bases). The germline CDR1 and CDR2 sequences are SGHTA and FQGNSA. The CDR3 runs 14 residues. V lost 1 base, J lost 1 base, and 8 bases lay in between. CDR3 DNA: TGTGCCAGCAGCTTAGTCCAGGGGTCCTACGAGCAGTACTTC. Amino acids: CASSLVQGSYEQYF.

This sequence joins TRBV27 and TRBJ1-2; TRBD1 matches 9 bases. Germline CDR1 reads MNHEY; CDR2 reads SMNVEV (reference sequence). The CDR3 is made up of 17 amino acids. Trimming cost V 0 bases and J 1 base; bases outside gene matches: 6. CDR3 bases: TGTGCCAGCAGTTTATCGGGGCAGACAGGGGGTAACTATGGCTACACCTTC. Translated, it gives CASSLSGQTGGNYGYTF.

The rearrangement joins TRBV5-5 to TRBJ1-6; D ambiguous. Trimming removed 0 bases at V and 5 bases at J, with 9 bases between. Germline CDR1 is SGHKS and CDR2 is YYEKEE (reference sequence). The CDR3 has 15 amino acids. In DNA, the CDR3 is TGTGCCAGCAGCTTGGCGGAAGGGAATAATTCACCCCTCCACTTT. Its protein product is CASSLAEGNNSPLHF.

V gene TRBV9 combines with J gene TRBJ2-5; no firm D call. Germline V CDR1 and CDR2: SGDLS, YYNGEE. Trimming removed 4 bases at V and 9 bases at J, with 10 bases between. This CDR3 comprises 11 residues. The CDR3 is CASSPGYAQYF. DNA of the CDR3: TGTGCCAGCAGCCCCGGATACGCCCAGTACTTC. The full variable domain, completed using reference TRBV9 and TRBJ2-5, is DSGVTQTPKHLITATGQRVTLRCSPRSGDLSVYWYQQSLDQGLQFLIQYYNGEERAKGNILERFSAQQFPDLHSELNLSSLELGDSALYFCASSPGYAQYFGPGTRLLVL.

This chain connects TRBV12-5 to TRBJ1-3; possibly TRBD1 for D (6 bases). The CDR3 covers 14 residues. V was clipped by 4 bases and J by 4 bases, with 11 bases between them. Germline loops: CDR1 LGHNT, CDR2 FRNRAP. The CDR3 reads CASGSSGGGNTIYF. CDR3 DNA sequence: TGTGCTAGTGGTTCCTCCGGGGGCGGAAACACCATATATTTT.

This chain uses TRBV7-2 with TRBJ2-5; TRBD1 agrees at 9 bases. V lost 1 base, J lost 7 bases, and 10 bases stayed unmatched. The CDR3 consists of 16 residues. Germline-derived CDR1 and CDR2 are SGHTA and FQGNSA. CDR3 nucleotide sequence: TGTGCCAGCAGCTTAGTCACGGGACTGGGACAGGGGACCCAGTACTTC. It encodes CASSLVTGLGQGTQYF.

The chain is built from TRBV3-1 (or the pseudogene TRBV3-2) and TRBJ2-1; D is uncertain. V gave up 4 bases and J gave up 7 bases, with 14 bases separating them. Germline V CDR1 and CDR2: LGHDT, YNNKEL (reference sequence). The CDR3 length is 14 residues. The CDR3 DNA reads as TGTGCCAGCAGCCCCCCCTCCGATGGGAATGAGCAGTTCTTC. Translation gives CASSPPSDGNEQFF.

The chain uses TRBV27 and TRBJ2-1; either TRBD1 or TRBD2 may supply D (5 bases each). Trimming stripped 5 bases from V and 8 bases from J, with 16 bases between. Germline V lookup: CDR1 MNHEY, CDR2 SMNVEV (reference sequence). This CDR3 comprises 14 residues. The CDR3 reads CASSPGTLWHEQFF. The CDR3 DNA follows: TGTGCCAGCAGTCCTGGGACCCTCTGGCATGAGCAGTTCTTC.

CDR3 nucleotide sequence: TGCGCCAGCTCAAGGGGCACCGGGGAGCTGTTTTTT. Translated: CASSRGTGELFF. The rearrangement links TRBV5-1 to TRBJ2-2; a weak D match, TRBD1 (5 bases). Per the germline V gene, CDR1 is SGHRS and CDR2 is YFSETQ. Trimming removed 7 bases at V and 4 bases at J, with 8 bases between. The CDR3 length is 12 residues.

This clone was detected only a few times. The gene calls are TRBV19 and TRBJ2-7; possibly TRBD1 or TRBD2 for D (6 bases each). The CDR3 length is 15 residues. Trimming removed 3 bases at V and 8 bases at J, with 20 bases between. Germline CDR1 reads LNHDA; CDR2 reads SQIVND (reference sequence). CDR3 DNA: TGTGCCAGTAGTATCGGTTCACAGGGCCGGGAGAAGCAGTACTTC. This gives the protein CASSIGSQGREKQYF.

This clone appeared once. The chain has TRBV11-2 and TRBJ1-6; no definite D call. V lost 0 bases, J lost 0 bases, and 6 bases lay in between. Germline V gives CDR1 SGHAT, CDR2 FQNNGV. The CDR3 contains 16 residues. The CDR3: CASSLDGSSYNSPLHF. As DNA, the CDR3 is TGTGCCAGCAGCTTAGATGGGAGCTCCTATAATTCACCCCTCCACTTT.

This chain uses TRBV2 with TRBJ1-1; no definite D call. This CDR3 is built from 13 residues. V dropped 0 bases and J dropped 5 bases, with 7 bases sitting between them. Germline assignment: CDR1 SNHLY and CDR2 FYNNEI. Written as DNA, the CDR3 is TGTGCCAGCAGTGAAGCGCGGGGTACTGAAGCTTTCTTT. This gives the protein CASSEARGTEAFF.

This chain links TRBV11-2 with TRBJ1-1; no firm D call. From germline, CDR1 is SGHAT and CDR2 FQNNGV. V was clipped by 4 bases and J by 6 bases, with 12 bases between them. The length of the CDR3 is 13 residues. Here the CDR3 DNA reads TGTGCCAGCAGCTATCCGGGCCGGGCTGAAGCTTTCTTT. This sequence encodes CASSYPGRAEAFF.

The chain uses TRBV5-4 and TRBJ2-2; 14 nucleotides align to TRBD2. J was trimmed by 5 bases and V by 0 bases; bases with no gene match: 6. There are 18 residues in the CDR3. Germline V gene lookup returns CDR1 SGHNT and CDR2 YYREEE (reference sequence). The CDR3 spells CASSLGLAGGPGTGELFF. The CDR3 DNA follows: TGTGCCAGCAGCTTGGGACTAGCGGGAGGGCCGGGAACCGGGGAGCTGTTTTTT.

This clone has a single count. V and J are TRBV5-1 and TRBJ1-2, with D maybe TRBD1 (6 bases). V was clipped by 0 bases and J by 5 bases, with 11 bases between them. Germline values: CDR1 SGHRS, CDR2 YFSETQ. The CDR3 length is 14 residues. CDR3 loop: CASSLGQAGYGYTF. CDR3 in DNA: TGCGCCAGCAGCTTGGGACAGGCGGGGTATGGCTACACCTTC.

For the CDR3, the DNA is TGTGCCAGCAGTGAAAGGGACGCGCAGTACTTC. Translating it yields CASSERDAQYF. The V and J genes are TRBV6-1 and TRBJ2-7, with D perhaps matching TRBD1 or TRBD2 (5 bases each). The V gene lost 2 bases and the J gene lost 9 bases, with 8 bases spanning the gap. Germline CDR1 and CDR2: MNHNS and SASEGT. The CDR3 totals 11 residues.

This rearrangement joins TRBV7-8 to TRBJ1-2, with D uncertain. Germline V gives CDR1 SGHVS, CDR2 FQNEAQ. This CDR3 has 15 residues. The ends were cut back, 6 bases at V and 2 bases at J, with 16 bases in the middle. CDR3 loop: CASSYQAGSNYGYTF. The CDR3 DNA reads TGTGCCAGCAGTTACCAGGCTGGGTCCAACTATGGCTACACCTTC.

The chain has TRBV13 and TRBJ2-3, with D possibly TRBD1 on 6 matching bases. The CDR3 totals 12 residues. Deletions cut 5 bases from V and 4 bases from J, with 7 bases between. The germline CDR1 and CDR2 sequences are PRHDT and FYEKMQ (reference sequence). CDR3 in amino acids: CASSPGADTQYF. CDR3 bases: TGTGCCAGCAGCCCAGGGGCAGATACGCAGTATTTT.

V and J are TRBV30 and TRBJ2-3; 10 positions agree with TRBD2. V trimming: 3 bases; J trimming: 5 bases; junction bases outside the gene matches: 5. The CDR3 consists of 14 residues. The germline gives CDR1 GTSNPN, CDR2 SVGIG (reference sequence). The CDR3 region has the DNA TGTGCCTGGAGAAGCGGGAGGGCGAGAGATACGCAGTATTTT. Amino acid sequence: CAWRSGRARDTQYF.

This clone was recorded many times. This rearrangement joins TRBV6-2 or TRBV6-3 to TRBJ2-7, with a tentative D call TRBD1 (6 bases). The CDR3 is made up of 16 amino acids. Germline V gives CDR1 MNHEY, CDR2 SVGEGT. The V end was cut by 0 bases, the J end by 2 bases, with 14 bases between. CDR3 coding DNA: TGTGCCAGCAGTTACTCGATGAACAGGGTGACCTACGAGCAGTACTTC. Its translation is CASSYSMNRVTYEQYF.

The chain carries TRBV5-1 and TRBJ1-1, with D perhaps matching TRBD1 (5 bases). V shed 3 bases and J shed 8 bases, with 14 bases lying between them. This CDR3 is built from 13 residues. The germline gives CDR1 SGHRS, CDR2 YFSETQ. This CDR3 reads CASSYVPDREAFF. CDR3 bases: TGCGCCAGCAGCTATGTCCCTGACAGAGAAGCTTTCTTT.

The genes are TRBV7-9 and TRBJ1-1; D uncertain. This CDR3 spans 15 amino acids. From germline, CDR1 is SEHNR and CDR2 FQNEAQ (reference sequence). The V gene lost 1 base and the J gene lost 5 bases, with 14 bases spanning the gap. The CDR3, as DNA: TGTGCCAGCAGCTTAGGGACCGCGGCAGGAACTGAAGCTTTCTTT. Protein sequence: CASSLGTAAGTEAFF.

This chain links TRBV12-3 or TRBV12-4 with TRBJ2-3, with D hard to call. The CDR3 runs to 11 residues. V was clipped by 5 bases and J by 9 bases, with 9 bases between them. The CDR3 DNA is TGTGCCAGCAGTATAAGTAGGACGCAGTATTTT. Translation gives CASSISRTQYF.

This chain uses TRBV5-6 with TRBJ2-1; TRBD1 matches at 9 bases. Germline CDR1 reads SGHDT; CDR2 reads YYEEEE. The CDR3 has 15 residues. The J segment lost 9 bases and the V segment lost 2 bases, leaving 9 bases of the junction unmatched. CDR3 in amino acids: CASSFRDRDVGEQFF. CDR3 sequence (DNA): TGTGCCAGCAGCTTCCGGGACAGGGACGTTGGTGAGCAGTTCTTC.

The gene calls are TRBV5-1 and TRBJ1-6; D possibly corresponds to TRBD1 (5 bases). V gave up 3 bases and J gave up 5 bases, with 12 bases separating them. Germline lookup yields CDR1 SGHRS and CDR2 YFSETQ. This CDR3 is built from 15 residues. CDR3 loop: CASSSGDWNNSPLHF. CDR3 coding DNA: TGCGCCAGCAGCTCGGGGGACTGGAATAATTCACCCCTCCACTTT.

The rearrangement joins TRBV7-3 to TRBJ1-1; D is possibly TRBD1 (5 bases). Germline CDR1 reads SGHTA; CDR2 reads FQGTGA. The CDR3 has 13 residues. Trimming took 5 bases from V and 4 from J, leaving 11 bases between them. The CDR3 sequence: CASSATAGTEAFF. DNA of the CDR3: TGTGCCAGCAGCGCGACAGCGGGCACTGAAGCTTTCTTT.

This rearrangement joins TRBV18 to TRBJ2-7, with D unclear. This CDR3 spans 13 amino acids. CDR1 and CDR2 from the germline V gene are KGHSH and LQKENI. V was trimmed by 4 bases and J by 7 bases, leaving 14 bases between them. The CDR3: CASSQILKGEQYF. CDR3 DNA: TGTGCCAGCTCACAAATCTTAAAGGGTGAGCAGTACTTC.

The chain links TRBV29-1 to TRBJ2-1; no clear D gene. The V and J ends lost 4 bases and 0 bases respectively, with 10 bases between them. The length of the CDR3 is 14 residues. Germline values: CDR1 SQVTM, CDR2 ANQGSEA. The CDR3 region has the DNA TGCAGCGTTGCTCCGCCTAGCTCCTACAATGAGCAGTTCTTC. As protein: CSVAPPSSYNEQFF.

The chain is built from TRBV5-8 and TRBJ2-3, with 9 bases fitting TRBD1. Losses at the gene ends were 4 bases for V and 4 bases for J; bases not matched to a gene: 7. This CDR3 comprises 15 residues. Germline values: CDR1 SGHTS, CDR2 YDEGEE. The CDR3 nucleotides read TGTGCCAGCAGCCTACAGGGGGCGCGCGCAGATACGCAGTATTTT. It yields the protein CASSLQGARADTQYF.